These T cell receptor beta chains were read from a single sample in a study of T cell repertoires in cytomegalovirus infection. TCRdb used MiXCR to reprocess the reads, holding one entry per CDR3 protein. The sample has more than 500,000 distinct CDR3 sequences, more than 15% seen once. Source material: CD8+ T cells from PBMCs. Source of these receptors: a human donor in good health (CMV status not recorded). Some clones in this sample may be carry-over from other donors' samples. Both conserved end residues are part of each CDR3. A D gene is named only where the DNA matches it firmly. For some rows the clone size is stated as once, few or many, or as a class when expanded; others skip it.

D,J,V,size,CDR3,DNA
-,TRBJ2-1,TRBV29-1,few,CSVVTYNEQFF,TGCAGCGTGGTCACCTACAATGAGCAGTTCTTC
-,TRBJ2-1,TRBV5-6,few,CASSLDIDSSYNEQFF,TGTGCCAGCAGCTTGGATATCGACAGCTCCTACAATGAGCAGTTCTTC
TRBD2,TRBJ2-1,TRBV6-5,-,CASSYSVAGVRNEQFF,TGTGCCAGCAGTTACTCGGTAGCGGGAGTGCGGAATGAGCAGTTCTTC
TRBD2,TRBJ2-1,TRBV28,many,CASSSGTSGPFHEQFF,TGTGCCAGCAGTTCCGGGACTAGCGGTCCTTTTCATGAGCAGTTCTTC
-,TRBJ2-5,TRBV4-2,-,CATSVGSLKTQYF,TGTGCCACCTCCGTGGGTAGTTTGAAGACCCAGTACTTC
-,TRBJ2-1,TRBV7-8,many,CASIEEVRVSYNEQFF,TGTGCCAGCATCGAAGAGGTGCGGGTCTCCTACAATGAGCAGTTCTTC
-,TRBJ1-1,TRBV6-5,few,CASSSRDLNTEAFF,TGTGCCAGCAGTTCTCGGGACTTAAACACTGAAGCTTTCTTT
-,TRBJ1-4,TRBV6-2/TRBV6-3,-,CASSQDLKILFF,TGTGCCAGCAGCCAAGACCTGAAAATTCTGTTTTTT
-,TRBJ2-7,TRBV7-2,many,CASSIGHDSYEQYF,TGTGCCAGCAGCATAGGACACGACTCCTACGAGCAGTACTTC
TRBD1,TRBJ1-6,TRBV19,-,CASTYTGTGSPNSPLHF,TGTGCCAGTACCTATACCGGGACAGGATCGCCGAATTCACCCCTCCACTTT
-,TRBJ2-3,TRBV27,few,CASSFFPTDTQYF,TGTGCCAGCAGTTTCTTTCCCACAGATACGCAGTATTTT
-,TRBJ2-7,TRBV12-5,many,CASGQGGEQYF,TGTGCTAGTGGCCAAGGGGGCGAGCAGTACTTC
-,TRBJ2-1,TRBV27,few,CASSLGGIDEQFF,TGTGCCAGCAGTTTAGGGGGTATCGATGAGCAGTTCTTC
TRBD2,TRBJ2-3,TRBV10-3,many,CAITGTSGGTDTQYF,TGTGCCATCACCGGGACTAGCGGGGGCACAGATACGCAGTATTTT
TRBD2,TRBJ2-1,TRBV4-2,many,CASSQDPPAREGRNEQFF,TGTGCCAGCAGCCAAGACCCGCCGGCCCGGGAGGGCCGGAATGAGCAGTTCTTC
-,TRBJ2-1,TRBV6-5,-,CASSYSARGSYNEQFF,TGTGCCAGCAGTTACTCTGCGAGGGGTTCTTACAATGAGCAGTTCTTC
-,TRBJ2-3,TRBV10-3,-,CAILAGVGTDTQYF,TGTGCCATACTCGCAGGAGTGGGGACAGATACGCAGTATTTT
TRBD1,TRBJ1-4,TRBV4-1,many,CASSRRDSEKLFF,TGCGCCAGCAGCCGCCGGGACAGCGAAAAACTGTTTTTT
TRBD1,TRBJ1-2,TRBV7-9,many,CASSSGQGGYGYTF,TGTGCCAGCAGCTCGGGACAGGGAGGATATGGCTACACCTTC
-,TRBJ1-2,TRBV14,-,CASSQDTNYGYTF,TGTGCCAGCAGCCAGGACACTAACTATGGCTACACCTTC
-,TRBJ1-5,TRBV3-1,few,CASSTSRSNQPQHF,TGTGCCAGCAGCACCTCTAGAAGCAATCAGCCCCAGCATTTT
TRBD2,TRBJ2-7,TRBV6-1,many,CASSEGGGVPTYEQYF,TGTGCCAGCAGTGAGGGGGGGGGAGTACCTACCTACGAGCAGTACTTC
TRBD1,TRBJ1-1,TRBV27,few,CASSLLGGPRGAFF,TGTGCCAGCAGTTTATTAGGGGGGCCCAGGGGGGCTTTCTTT
-,TRBJ2-1,TRBV7-3,many,CASSLDGTTEQFF,TGTGCCAGCAGCTTAGATGGTACCACGGAGCAGTTCTTC
TRBD1,TRBJ1-2,TRBV5-1,-,CASSRTGRGYGYTF,TGCGCCAGCAGCAGGACAGGGCGCGGCTATGGCTACACCTTC
TRBD2,TRBJ2-7,TRBV20-1,few,CSAPGGYEQYF,TGCAGTGCCCCGGGGGGGTACGAGCAGTACTTC
-,TRBJ1-1,TRBV5-5,-,CASRVQNTEAFF,TGTGCCAGCAGAGTTCAAAACACTGAAGCTTTCTTT
-,TRBJ2-5,TRBV15,-,CATNDGRQETQYF,TGTGCCACCAATGACGGCAGGCAAGAGACCCAGTACTTC